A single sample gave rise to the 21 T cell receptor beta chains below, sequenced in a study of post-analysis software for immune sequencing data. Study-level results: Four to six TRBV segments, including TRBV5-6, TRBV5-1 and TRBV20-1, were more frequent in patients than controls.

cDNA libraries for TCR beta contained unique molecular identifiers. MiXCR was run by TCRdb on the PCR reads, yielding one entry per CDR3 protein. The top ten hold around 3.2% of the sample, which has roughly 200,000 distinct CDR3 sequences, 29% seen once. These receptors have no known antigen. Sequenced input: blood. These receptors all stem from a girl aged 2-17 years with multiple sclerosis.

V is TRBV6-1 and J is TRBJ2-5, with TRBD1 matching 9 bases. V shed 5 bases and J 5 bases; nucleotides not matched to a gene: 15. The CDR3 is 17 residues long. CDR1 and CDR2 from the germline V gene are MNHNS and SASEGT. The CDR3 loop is CASSPDPGQGLWETQYF. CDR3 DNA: TGTGCCAGCAGTCCCGACCCGGGACAGGGTCTCTGGGAGACCCAGTACTTC.

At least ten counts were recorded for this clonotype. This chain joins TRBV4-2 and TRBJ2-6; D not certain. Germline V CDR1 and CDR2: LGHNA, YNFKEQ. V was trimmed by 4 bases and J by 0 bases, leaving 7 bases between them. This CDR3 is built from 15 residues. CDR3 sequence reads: CASSRQTSGANVLTF. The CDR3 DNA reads TGTGCCAGCAGCCGCCAGACCTCTGGGGCCAACGTCCTGACTTTC.

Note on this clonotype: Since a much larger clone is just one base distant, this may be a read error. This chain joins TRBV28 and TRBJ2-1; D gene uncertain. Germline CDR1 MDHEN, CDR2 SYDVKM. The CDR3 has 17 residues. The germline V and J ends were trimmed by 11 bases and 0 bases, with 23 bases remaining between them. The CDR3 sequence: CACIAPGVRISYNEQFF. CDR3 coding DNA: TGTGCCTGCATTGCCCCTGGTGTGCGGATCTCCTACAATGAGCAGTTCTTC.

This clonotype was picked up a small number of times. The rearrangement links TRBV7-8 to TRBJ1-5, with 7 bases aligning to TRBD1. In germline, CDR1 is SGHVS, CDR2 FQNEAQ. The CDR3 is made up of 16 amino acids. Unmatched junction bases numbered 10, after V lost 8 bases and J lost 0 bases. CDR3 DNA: TGTGCCAGCGCGGGGGGGACAGCGTATAGCAATCAGCCCCAGCATTTT. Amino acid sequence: CASAGGTAYSNQPQHF.

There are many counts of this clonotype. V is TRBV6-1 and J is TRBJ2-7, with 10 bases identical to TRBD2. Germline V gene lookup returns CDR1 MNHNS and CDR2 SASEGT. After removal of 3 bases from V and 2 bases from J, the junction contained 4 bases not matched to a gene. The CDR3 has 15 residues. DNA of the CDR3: TGTGCCAGCAGTGAGCTAGCGGGAGCGACCTACGAGCAGTACTTC. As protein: CASSELAGATYEQYF.

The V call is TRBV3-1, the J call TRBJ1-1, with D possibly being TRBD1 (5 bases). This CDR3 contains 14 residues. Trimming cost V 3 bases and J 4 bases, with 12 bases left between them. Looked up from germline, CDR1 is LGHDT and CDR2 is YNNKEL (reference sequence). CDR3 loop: CASSHLQGGTEAFF. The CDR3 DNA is TGTGCCAGCAGCCATCTTCAGGGAGGCACTGAAGCTTTCTTT.

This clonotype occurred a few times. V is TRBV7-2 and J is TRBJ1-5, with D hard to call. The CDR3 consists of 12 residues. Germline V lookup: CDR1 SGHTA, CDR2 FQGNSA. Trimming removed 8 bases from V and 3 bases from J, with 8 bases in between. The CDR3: CASSTFNQPQHF. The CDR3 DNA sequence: TGTGCCAGCTCGACCTTCAATCAGCCCCAGCATTTT.

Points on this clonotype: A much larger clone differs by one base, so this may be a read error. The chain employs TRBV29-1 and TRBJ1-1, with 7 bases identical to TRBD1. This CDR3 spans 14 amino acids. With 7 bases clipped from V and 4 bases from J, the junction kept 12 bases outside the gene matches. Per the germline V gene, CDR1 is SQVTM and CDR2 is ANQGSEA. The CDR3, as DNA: TGCAGCGGGGGTAACACAGGGGATAGCACTGAAGCTTTCTTT. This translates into CSGGNTGDSTEAFF.

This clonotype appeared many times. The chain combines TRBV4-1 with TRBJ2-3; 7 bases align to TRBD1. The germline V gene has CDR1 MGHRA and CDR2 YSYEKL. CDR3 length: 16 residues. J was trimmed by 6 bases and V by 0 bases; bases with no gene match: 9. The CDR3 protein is CASSQEGPGGDDTQYF. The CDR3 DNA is TGCGCCAGCAGCCAAGAAGGCCCAGGGGGTGATGATACGCAGTATTTT.

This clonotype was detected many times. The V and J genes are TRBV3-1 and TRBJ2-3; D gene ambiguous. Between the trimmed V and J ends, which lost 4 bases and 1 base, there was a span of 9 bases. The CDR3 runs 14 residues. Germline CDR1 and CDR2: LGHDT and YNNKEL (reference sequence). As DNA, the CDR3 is TGTGCCAGCAGCCCCCTTGGGGGCACAGATACGCAGTATTTT. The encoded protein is CASSPLGGTDTQYF.

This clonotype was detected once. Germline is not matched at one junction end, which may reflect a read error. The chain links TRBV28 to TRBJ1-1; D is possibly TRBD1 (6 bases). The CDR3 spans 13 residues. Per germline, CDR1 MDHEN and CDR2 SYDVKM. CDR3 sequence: CASSLQGNAEVFF. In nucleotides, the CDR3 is TGTGCCAGCAGCTTACAGGGAAACGCCGAAGTTTTCTTT.

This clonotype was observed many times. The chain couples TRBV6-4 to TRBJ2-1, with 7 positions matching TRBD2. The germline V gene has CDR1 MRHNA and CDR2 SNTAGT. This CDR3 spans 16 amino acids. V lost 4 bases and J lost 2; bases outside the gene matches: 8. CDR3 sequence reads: CASSGGGVGTYNEQFF. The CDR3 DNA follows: TGTGCCAGCAGTGGGGGGGGAGTAGGGACCTACAATGAGCAGTTCTTC.

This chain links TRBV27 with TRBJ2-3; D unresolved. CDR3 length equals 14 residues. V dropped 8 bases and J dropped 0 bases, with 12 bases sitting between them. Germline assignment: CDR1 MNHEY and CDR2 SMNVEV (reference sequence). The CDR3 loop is CASGSGTSTDTQYF. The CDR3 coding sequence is TGTGCCAGCGGAAGTGGAACTAGCACAGATACGCAGTATTTT.

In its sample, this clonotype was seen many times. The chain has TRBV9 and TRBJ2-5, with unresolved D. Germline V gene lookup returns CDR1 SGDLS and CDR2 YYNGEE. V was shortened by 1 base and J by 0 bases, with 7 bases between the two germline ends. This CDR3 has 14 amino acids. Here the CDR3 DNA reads TGTGCCAGCAGCGTACACACGAACCAAGAGACCCAGTACTTC. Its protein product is CASSVHTNQETQYF.

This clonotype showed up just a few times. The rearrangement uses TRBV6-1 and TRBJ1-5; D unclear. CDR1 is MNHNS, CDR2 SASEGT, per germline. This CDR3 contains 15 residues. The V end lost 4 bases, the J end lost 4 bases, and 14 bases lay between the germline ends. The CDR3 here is CASSVAGGPNQPQHF. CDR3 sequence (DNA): TGTGCCAGCAGTGTGGCGGGTGGCCCTAATCAGCCCCAGCATTTT.

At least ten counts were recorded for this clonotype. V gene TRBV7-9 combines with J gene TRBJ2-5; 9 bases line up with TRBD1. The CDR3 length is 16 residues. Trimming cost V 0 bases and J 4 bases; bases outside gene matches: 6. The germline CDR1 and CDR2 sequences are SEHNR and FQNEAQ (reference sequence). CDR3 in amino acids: CASSLAPQGAGETQYF. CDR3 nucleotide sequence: TGTGCCAGCAGCTTAGCGCCACAGGGGGCCGGAGAGACCCAGTACTTC. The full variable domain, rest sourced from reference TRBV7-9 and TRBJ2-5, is DTGVSQNPRHKITKRGQNVTFRCDPISEHNRLYWYRQTLGQGPEFLTYFQNEAQLEKSRLLSDRFSAERPKGSFSTLEIQRTEQGDSAMYLCASSLAPQGAGETQYFGPGTRLLVL.

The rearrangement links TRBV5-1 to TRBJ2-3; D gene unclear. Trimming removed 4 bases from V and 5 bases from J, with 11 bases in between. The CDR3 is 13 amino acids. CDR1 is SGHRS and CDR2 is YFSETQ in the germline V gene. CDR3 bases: TGCGCCAGCAGCCCGACTCCCAGAGATACGCAGTATTTT. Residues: CASSPTPRDTQYF.

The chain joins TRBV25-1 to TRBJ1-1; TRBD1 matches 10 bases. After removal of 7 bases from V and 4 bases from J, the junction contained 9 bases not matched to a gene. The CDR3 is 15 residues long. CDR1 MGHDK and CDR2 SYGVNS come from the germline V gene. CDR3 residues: CASTNPGTGVTEAFF. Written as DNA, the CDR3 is TGTGCCAGCACGAATCCCGGGACAGGGGTCACTGAAGCTTTCTTT.

Written as DNA, the CDR3 is TGTGCCAGCAGTCCCATGGCGGGAGGGGTATACGAGCAGTACTTC. The encoded protein is CASSPMAGGVYEQYF. The gene calls are TRBV6-5 and TRBJ2-7; 9 bases map to TRBD2. Germline lookup yields CDR1 MNHEY and CDR2 SVGAGI. The CDR3 is 15 residues long. J gave up 4 bases and V 5 bases, and 9 bases lay outside the gene matches.

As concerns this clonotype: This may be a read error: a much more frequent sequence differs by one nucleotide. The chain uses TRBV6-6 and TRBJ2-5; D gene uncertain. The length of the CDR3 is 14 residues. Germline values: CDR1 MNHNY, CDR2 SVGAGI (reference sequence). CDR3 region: CANSYSGPQETQYF. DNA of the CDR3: TGTGCCAACAGTTACAGTGGCCCCCAGGAGACCCAGTACTTC.

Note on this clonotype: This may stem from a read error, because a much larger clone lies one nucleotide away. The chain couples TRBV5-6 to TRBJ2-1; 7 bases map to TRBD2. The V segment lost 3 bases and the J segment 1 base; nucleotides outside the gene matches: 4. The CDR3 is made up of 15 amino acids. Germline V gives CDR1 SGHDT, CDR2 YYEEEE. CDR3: CASSSGLGSYNEQFF. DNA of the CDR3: TGTGCCAGCAGCTCCGGACTAGGGTCCTACAATGAGCAGTTCTTC.